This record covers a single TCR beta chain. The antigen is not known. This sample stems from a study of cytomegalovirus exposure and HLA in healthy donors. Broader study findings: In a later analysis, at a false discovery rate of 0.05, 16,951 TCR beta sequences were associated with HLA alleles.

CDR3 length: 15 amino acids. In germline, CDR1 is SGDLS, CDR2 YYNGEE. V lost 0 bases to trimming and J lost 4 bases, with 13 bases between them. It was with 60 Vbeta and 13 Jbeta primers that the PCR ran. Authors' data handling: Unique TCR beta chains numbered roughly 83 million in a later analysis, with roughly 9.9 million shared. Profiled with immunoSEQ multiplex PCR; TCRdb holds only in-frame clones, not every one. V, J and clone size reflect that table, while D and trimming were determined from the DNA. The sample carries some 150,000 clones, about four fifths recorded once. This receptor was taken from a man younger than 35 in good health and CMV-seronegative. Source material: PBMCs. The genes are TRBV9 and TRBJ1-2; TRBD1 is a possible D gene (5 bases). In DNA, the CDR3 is TGTGCCAGCAGCGTAGCTATGGGGCAGAGCTATGGCTACACCTTC. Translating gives CASSVAMGQSYGYTF.